This T cell receptor (beta chain) was sequenced in a study of T cell responses to AZD1222 COVID-19 vaccine. Study-level background: Pooling was applied to second doses at about 4 or about 12 weeks.

The repertoire was sequenced with immunoSEQ multiplex PCR; TCRdb's copy has only in-frame clones and lacks some. The sample contains 85,000 to 130,000 clones, 93% of which appear only once. Trimming removed 8 bases from V and 3 bases from J, with 14 bases in between. The CDR3 totals 13 residues. CDR1 SEHNR and CDR2 FQNEAQ come from the germline V gene (reference sequence). This clone was counted between two and nine times. This TCR was recovered from an adult in good health. V and J are TRBV7-9 and TRBJ2-7; weak D call: TRBD1 (6 bases). Sequences were derived from peripheral blood, sampled on day 0 of AZD1222 vaccination. CDR3 nucleotide sequence: TGTGCCAGCGGGCTCCGGGACAACTACGAGCAGTACTTC. Translated: CASGLRDNYEQYF.